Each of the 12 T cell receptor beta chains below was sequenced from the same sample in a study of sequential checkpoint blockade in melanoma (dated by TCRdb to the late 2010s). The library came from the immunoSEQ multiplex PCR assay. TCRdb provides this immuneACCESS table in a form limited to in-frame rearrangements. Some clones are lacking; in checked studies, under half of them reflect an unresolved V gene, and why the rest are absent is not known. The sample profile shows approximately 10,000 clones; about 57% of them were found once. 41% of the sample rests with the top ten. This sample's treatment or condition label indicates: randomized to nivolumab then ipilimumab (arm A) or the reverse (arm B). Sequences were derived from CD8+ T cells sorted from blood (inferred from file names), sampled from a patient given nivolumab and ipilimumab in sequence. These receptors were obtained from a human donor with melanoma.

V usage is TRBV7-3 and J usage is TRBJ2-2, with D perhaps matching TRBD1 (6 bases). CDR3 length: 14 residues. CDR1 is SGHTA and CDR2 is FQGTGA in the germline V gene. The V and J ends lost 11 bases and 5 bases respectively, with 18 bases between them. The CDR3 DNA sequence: TGTGCCTCTCAGAGGGGGATGGGGACCGGGGAGCTGTTTTTT. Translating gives CASQRGMGTGELFF.

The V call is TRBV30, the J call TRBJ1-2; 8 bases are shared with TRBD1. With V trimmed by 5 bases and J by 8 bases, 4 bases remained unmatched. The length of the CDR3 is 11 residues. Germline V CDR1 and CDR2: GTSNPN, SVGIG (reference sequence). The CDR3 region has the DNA TGTGCCTGGCAGGGGGCTGGCGGCTACACCTTC. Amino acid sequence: CAWQGAGGYTF.

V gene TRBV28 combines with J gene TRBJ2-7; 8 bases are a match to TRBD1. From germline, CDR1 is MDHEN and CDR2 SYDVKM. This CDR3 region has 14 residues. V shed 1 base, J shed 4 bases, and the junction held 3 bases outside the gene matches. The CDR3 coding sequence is TGTGCCAGCAGTTTATTGGACAGGGAATACGAGCAGTACTTC. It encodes CASSLLDREYEQYF.

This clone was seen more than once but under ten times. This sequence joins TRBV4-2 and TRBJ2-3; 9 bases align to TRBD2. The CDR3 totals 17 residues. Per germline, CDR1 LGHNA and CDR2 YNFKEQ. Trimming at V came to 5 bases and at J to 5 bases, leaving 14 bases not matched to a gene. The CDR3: CASSDVIAGDGKDTQYF. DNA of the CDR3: TGTGCCAGCAGCGACGTTATAGCGGGAGACGGTAAAGATACGCAGTATTTT.

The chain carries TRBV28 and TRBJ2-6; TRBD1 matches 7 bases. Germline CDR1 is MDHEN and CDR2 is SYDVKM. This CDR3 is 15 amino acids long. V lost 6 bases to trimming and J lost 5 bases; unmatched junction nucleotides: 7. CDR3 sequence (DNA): TGTGCCAGCAGCTCAACAGGGGCTAGGGCCAACGTCCTGACTTTC. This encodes CASSSTGARANVLTF.

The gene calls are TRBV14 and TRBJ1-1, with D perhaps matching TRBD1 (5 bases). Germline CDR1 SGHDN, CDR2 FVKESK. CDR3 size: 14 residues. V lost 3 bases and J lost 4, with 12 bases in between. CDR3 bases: TGTGCCAGCAGCCAGGGGGACTTGGGCACTGAAGCTTTCTTT. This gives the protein CASSQGDLGTEAFF.

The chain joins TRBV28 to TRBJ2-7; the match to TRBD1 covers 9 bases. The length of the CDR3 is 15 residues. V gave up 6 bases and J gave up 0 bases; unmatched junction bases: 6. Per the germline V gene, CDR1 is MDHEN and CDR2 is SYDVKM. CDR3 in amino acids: CASRSGTGSSYEQYF. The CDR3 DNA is TGTGCCAGCAGGTCCGGGACAGGGAGCTCCTACGAGCAGTACTTC.

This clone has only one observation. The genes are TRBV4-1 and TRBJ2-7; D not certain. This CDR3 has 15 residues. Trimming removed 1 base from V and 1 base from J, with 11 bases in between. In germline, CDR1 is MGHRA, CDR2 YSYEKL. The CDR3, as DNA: TGCGCCAGCAGCCAAGGGTGGGCACCGTCCTACGAGCAGTACTTC. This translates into CASSQGWAPSYEQYF.

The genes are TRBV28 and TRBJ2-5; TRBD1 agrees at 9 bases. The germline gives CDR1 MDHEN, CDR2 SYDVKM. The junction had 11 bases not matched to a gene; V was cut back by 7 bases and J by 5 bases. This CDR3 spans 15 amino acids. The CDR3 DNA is TGTGCCAGCACCCCGGACAGGGGAACGGTGGAGACCCAGTACTTC. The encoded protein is CASTPDRGTVETQYF.

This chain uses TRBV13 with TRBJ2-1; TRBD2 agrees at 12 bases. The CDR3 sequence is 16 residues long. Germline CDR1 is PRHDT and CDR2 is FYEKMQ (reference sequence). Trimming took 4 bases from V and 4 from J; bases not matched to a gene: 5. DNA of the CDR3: TGTGCCAGCAGCTCCACTCTAGCGGGGGGGTACAATGAGCAGTTCTTC. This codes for CASSSTLAGGYNEQFF.

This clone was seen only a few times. Here the CDR3 DNA reads TGCGCCAGCAGCCAAAGACAAAACTCCTACAATGAGCAGTTCTTC. Translating gives CASSQRQNSYNEQFF. The V and J genes are TRBV4-3 and TRBJ2-1, with D hard to call. V was cut by 2 bases and J by 0 bases, with 8 bases left in between. Germline values: CDR1 LGHNA, CDR2 YSLEER. The CDR3 runs 15 residues.

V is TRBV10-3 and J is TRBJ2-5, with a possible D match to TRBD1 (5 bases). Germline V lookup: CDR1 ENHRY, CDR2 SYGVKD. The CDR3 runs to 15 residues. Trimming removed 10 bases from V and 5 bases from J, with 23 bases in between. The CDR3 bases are TGTGCCAGCACCCGACATGAAGGGGTAGGGGAGACCCAGTACTTC. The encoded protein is CASTRHEGVGETQYF.